The 29 T cell receptor beta chains reported below all come from one sample, sequenced in a study of blood T cells in healthy people across ages. PCR was performed a second time for about 7 to 11 cycles using a sample-barcoded 5' primer and a J-beta primer mix. One entry per CDR3 protein, called by TCRdb with MiXCR from the 5' RACE reads. The profile shows over 1,500,000 distinct CDR3 sequences, about 39% of them singletons. Sequencing was performed on blood. These receptor sequences come from a human donor in good health.

This clonotype was observed a handful of times. The chain joins TRBV6-2 or TRBV6-3 to TRBJ2-7; 8 positions agree with TRBD1. CDR3 size: 16 residues. Germline assignment: CDR1 MNHEY and CDR2 SVGEGT. V lost 8 bases to trimming and J lost 0 bases; unmatched junction nucleotides: 12. CDR3 amino acids: CASRQSQGGLSYEQYF. The CDR3 nucleotides read TGTGCCAGCCGGCAATCACAGGGGGGACTCTCCTACGAGCAGTACTTC.

The chain recombines TRBV2 with TRBJ2-1; TRBD1 matches 8 bases. The germline V gene encodes CDR1 SNHLY and CDR2 FYNNEI. This CDR3 region has 15 residues. The V and J ends lost 6 bases and 3 bases, in that order; junction bases with no gene match: 7. This CDR3 is CASRGDRSLYNEQFF. CDR3 in DNA: TGTGCCAGCAGAGGGGACAGGAGCCTCTACAATGAGCAGTTCTTC.

The sample holds a few counts of this clonotype. This sequence joins TRBV6-2 or TRBV6-3 and TRBJ2-7; D perhaps matches TRBD1 (6 bases). The CDR3 runs 18 residues. Germline lookup yields CDR1 MNHEY and CDR2 SVGEGT. The V gene lost 5 bases and the J gene lost 2 bases, with 25 bases spanning the gap. CDR3 bases: TGTGCCAGCAGTACTTTACCACCTCCTGGGGACATAACCTACGAGCAGTACTTC. Residues: CASSTLPPPGDITYEQYF.

V is TRBV20-1 and J is TRBJ2-3; D perhaps matches TRBD1 (5 bases). V was trimmed by 2 bases and J by 1 base, leaving 16 bases between them. The germline CDR1 and CDR2 sequences are DFQATT and SNEGSKA (reference sequence). This CDR3 spans 16 amino acids. CDR3 protein: CSARTKLQGGTDTQYF. The DNA for the CDR3 is TGCAGTGCTAGAACAAAACTTCAGGGTGGCACAGATACGCAGTATTTT.

This chain uses TRBV20-1 with TRBJ1-2; 9 bases align to TRBD1. V gave up 4 bases and J gave up 4 bases; unmatched junction bases: 10. Germline V gene sequence: CDR1 DFQATT, CDR2 SNEGSKA (reference sequence). The CDR3 is made up of 15 amino acids. The CDR3 nucleotides read TGCAGTGCTATAGATACAGGGGGCCGAATCTATGGCTACACCTTC. This sequence encodes CSAIDTGGRIYGYTF.

This clonotype was counted between two and nine times. The chain is built from TRBV28 and TRBJ2-3; D possibly matches TRBD1 or TRBD2 (5 bases each). With 2 bases removed from V and 0 bases from J, the gap between germline ends came to 12 bases. Germline CDR1 MDHEN, CDR2 SYDVKM. The CDR3 runs 16 residues. The CDR3, as DNA: TGTGCCAGCAGTTTAGGACCGGGACCTAGCACAGATACGCAGTATTTT. Its translation is CASSLGPGPSTDTQYF.

This clonotype was counted a few times. The V and J genes are TRBV3-1 and TRBJ2-3; tentative D call: TRBD2 (6 bases). The germline V and J ends were trimmed by 3 bases and 4 bases, with 23 bases remaining between them. The CDR3 has 18 residues. CDR1 and CDR2 (germline): LGHDT, YNNKEL (reference sequence). As DNA, the CDR3 is TGTGCCAGCAGCCACCATAAGGACCCGGGACTGCGGGCAGATACGCAGTATTTT. Its protein is CASSHHKDPGLRADTQYF.

The V and J genes are TRBV7-2 and TRBJ2-3; possibly TRBD2 for D (6 bases). The CDR3 has 12 residues. The ends were cut back, 5 bases at V and 11 bases at J, with 14 bases in the middle. Germline V gene data show CDR1 as SGHTA and CDR2 as FQGNSA. The DNA of the CDR3 is TGTGCCAGCAGCGGGGACTTCCTGTTGCAGTATTTT. This encodes CASSGDFLLQYF.

The chain recombines TRBV15 with TRBJ1-2, with 9 bases aligning to TRBD1. V shed 0 bases and J 4 bases; nucleotides not matched to a gene: 12. Germline V gene sequence: CDR1 LNHNV, CDR2 YYDKDF (reference sequence). There are 18 residues in the CDR3. CDR3 coding DNA: TGTGCCACCAGCAGAGATCGCCAGAGTGGACAGGGGAGCTATGGCTACACCTTC. Its translation is CATSRDRQSGQGSYGYTF.

The J gene is TRBJ1-1, the V gene TRBV10-3; D not certain. V dropped 4 bases and J dropped 2 bases, with 11 bases sitting between them. The germline gives CDR1 ENHRY, CDR2 SYGVKD. This CDR3 contains 14 residues. CDR3 in amino acids: CAISASGDNTEAFF. CDR3 in DNA: TGTGCCATCAGTGCTTCTGGGGATAACACTGAAGCTTTCTTT.

About this clonotype: At one end the junction does not follow the germline gene, possibly because of a read error. V usage is TRBV29-1 and J usage is TRBJ1-1; no definite D call. The CDR3 is 13 residues long. The germline CDR1 and CDR2 sequences are SQVTM and ANQGSEA. DNA of the CDR3: TGCAGCGTTGCACTGATGGTGAACGCTGAAGCTTTCTTT. The encoded protein is CSVALMVNAEAFF.

This clonotype has a count of ten or more. In nucleotides, the CDR3 is TGCGCCAGCAGCCAAGCCGCCTCGGGCTACGAGCAGTACTTC. As protein: CASSQAASGYEQYF. This rearrangement joins TRBV4-3 to TRBJ2-7, with D hard to call. Between the trimmed V and J ends, which lost 1 base and 3 bases, there was a span of 10 bases. This CDR3 contains 14 residues. CDR1 and CDR2 from the germline V gene are LGHNA and YSLEER.

This clonotype was picked up a small number of times. This chain joins TRBV12-3 or TRBV12-4 and TRBJ1-1, with a weak D call TRBD1 (5 bases). The CDR3 has 15 amino acids. V dropped 6 bases and J dropped 0 bases, with 14 bases sitting between them. The CDR3 nucleotides are TGTGCCAGCAGCGGGGACTCACAGGTGAACACTGAAGCTTTCTTT. Its protein product is CASSGDSQVNTEAFF.

V and J are TRBV4-3 and TRBJ2-5; D gene uncertain. Germline V CDR1 and CDR2: LGHNA, YSLEER. The CDR3 contains 14 residues. V lost 1 base and J 5 bases, leaving 11 bases between the germline ends. CDR3 amino acids: CASSQGGGLETQYF. The CDR3 DNA follows: TGCGCCAGCAGCCAAGGAGGTGGGCTGGAGACCCAGTACTTC.

V and J are TRBV7-2 and TRBJ2-1, with D possibly being TRBD1 (6 bases). This CDR3 has 15 residues. Looked up from germline, CDR1 is SGHTA and CDR2 is FQGNSA. V was clipped by 5 bases and J by 3 bases, with 14 bases between them. The chain's CDR3 is CASSLTGNLYNEQFF. Here the CDR3 DNA reads TGTGCCAGCAGCCTAACAGGGAACCTCTACAATGAGCAGTTCTTC. The variable domain in full, completed from reference TRBV7-2 and TRBJ2-1, reads GAGVSQSPSNKVTEKGKDVELRCDPISGHTALYWYRQSLGQGLEFLIYFQGNSAPDKSGLPSDRFSAERTGGSVSTLTIQRTQQEDSAVYLCASSLTGNLYNEQFFGPGTRLTVL.

J is TRBJ1-1 and V is TRBV15; a possible D gene is TRBD1 (5 bases). V was pared by 3 bases and J by 3 bases, with 11 bases between. The CDR3 spans 14 residues. Germline-derived CDR1 and CDR2 are LNHNV and YYDKDF (reference sequence). Here the CDR3 DNA reads TGTGCCACCAGCAGCCTAAGGGACTACACTGAAGCTTTCTTT. Protein product: CATSSLRDYTEAFF. Complete variable domain (other parts from reference TRBV15 and TRBJ1-1): DAMVIQNPRYQVTQFGKPVTLSCSQTLNHNVMYWYQQKSSQAPKLLFHYYDKDFNNEADTPDNFQSRRPNTSFCFLDIRSPGLGDTAMYLCATSSLRDYTEAFFGQGTRLTVV.

V is TRBV6-6 and J is TRBJ2-7; D possibly uses TRBD1 or TRBD2 (5 bases each). The germline gives CDR1 MNHNY, CDR2 SVGAGI (reference sequence). There are 16 residues in the CDR3. Trimming removed 0 bases at V and 1 base at J, with 13 bases between. The CDR3 nucleotides are TGTGCCAGCAGTTACTCTTTTGCAGGGAGTTCCTACGAGCAGTACTTC. Protein product: CASSYSFAGSSYEQYF.

This chain connects TRBV6-2 or TRBV6-3 to TRBJ2-2; 7 nucleotides line up with TRBD2. The V gene end was trimmed by 7 bases and the J gene end by 6 bases; junction bases not matched to a gene: 14. Per the germline V gene, CDR1 is MNHEY and CDR2 is SVGEGT. The CDR3 has 16 amino acids. CDR3 sequence (DNA): TGTGCCAGCATGTCATTAGCGGGCACCCCGGCCGGGGAGCTGTTTTTT. It specifies CASMSLAGTPAGELFF.

This clonotype has only one observation. CDR3 loop: CASSRDYWQQGALGEEAFF. CDR3 sequence (DNA): TGTGCCAGCAGCCGAGACTACTGGCAACAGGGGGCGCTAGGAGAGGAAGCTTTCTTT. The V call is TRBV7-9, the J call TRBJ1-1, with 9 bases identical to TRBD1. CDR3 length: 19 residues. V lost 5 bases, J lost 8 bases, and 24 bases stayed unmatched. Per germline, CDR1 SEHNR and CDR2 FQNEAQ (reference sequence).

V is TRBV4-3 and J is TRBJ2-3; D is unresolved. The V end was cut by 0 bases, the J end by 6 bases, with 10 bases between. There are 14 residues in the CDR3. Looked up from germline, CDR1 is LGHNA and CDR2 is YSLEER. The chain's CDR3 is CASSQDMEADTQYF. In DNA, the CDR3 is TGCGCCAGCAGCCAAGATATGGAAGCGGATACGCAGTATTTT.

The chain couples TRBV4-1 to TRBJ1-1; D is ambiguous. Between the trimmed V and J ends, which lost 1 base and 1 base, there was a span of 13 bases. The CDR3 is 16 amino acids. Germline CDR1 MGHRA, CDR2 YSYEKL. In DNA form, the CDR3 reads TGCGCCAGCAGCCAAGGATTCCAGACCTCGAACACTGAAGCTTTCTTT. Amino acid sequence: CASSQGFQTSNTEAFF.

About this clonotype itself: A single base separates this from a much larger clone, so it may be a read error. J is TRBJ2-3 and V is TRBV4-1; perhaps TRBD2 as D (6 bases). Germline CDR1 reads MGHRA; CDR2 reads YSYEKL. The CDR3 runs 15 residues. Trimming cost V 0 bases and J 1 base, with 8 bases left between them. The CDR3 DNA reads TGCGCCAGCAGCCAAGATACGGGGGGCACAGATACGCAGTATTTT. Translation gives CASSQDTGGTDTQYF.

The table lists this clonotype with a few counts. V is TRBV7-2 and J is TRBJ2-1; 10 nucleotides line up with TRBD2. In germline, CDR1 is SGHTA, CDR2 FQGNSA. The CDR3 spans 15 residues. The V and J ends lost 5 bases and 10 bases, in that order; junction bases with no gene match: 11. CDR3 sequence reads: CASSPAGGRRGEQFF. CDR3 nucleotides: TGTGCCAGCAGCCCAGCGGGGGGGCGGCGAGGAGAGCAGTTCTTC. Complete variable domain (other parts from reference TRBV7-2 and TRBJ2-1): GAGVSQSPSNKVTEKGKDVELRCDPISGHTALYWYRQSLGQGLEFLIYFQGNSAPDKSGLPSDRFSAERTGGSVSTLTIQRTQQEDSAVYLCASSPAGGRRGEQFFGPGTRLTVL.

This CDR3 reads CASSYSGSLEKLFF. As DNA, the CDR3 is TGTGCCAGCAGTTACTCAGGCAGCCTAGAAAAACTGTTTTTT. This chain joins TRBV6-6 and TRBJ1-4; D uncertain. This CDR3 comprises 14 residues. CDR1 is MNHNY, CDR2 SVGAGI, per germline (reference sequence). The ends were cut back, 0 bases at V and 8 bases at J, with 10 bases in the middle.

This clonotype was seen more than once but under ten times. V gene TRBV5-1 combines with J gene TRBJ2-7; possibly TRBD1 or TRBD2 for D (5 bases each). Germline CDR1 SGHRS, CDR2 YFSETQ. The CDR3 is 14 amino acids. The V end lost 0 bases, the J end lost 7 bases, and 14 bases lay between the germline ends. The CDR3 DNA reads as TGCGCCAGCAGCTTGGTAGTCGGGACGAAAGAGCAGTACTTC. Residues: CASSLVVGTKEQYF.

The V and J genes are TRBV7-2 and TRBJ2-1, with D possibly TRBD2 on 6 matching bases. This CDR3 region has 15 residues. Germline values: CDR1 SGHTA, CDR2 FQGNSA. Deletions cut 6 bases from V and 0 bases from J, with 12 bases between. The DNA of the CDR3 is TGTGCCAGCAGGGGCGGGGTCCTCTCCTACAATGAGCAGTTCTTC. It is translated as CASRGGVLSYNEQFF.

Worth noting for this clonotype: The junction departs from the called germline gene at one end, perhaps through a read error. The chain carries TRBV20-1 and TRBJ2-3; D is unresolved. CDR1 is DFQATT, CDR2 SNEGSKA, per germline (reference sequence). The CDR3 consists of 13 residues. The CDR3 protein is CSAPTPSTDTRYF. The CDR3 nucleotides are TGCAGTGCCCCGACCCCCAGCACAGATACGCGGTATTTT.

The chain couples TRBV7-2 to TRBJ2-5; the D gene could be TRBD1 or TRBD2 (5 bases each). Germline values: CDR1 SGHTA, CDR2 FQGNSA. Trimming pared 1 base from V and 11 bases from J, leaving 23 bases between. The CDR3 runs 16 residues. The CDR3 DNA sequence: TGTGCCAGCAGCTTAGGAGGGGCAGGGAATTATGGGGAGCAGTACTTC. Amino acids: CASSLGGAGNYGEQYF. Combining the CDR3 with reference TRBV7-2 and TRBJ2-5 gives the whole variable domain GAGVSQSPSNKVTEKGKDVELRCDPISGHTALYWYRQSLGQGLEFLIYFQGNSAPDKSGLPSDRFSAERTGGSVSTLTIQRTQQEDSAVYLCASSLGGAGNYGEQYFGPGTRLLVL.

This clonotype showed up just a few times. The rearrangement links TRBV29-1 to TRBJ2-7; D is perhaps TRBD1 or TRBD2 (5 bases each). Deletions cut 5 bases from V and 2 bases from J, with 16 bases between. CDR1 is SQVTM, CDR2 ANQGSEA, per germline. This CDR3 has 14 amino acids. The CDR3, as DNA: TGCAGCGTTCGTCTACTGAGGGGAACCTACGAGCAGTACTTC. It codes for CSVRLLRGTYEQYF.